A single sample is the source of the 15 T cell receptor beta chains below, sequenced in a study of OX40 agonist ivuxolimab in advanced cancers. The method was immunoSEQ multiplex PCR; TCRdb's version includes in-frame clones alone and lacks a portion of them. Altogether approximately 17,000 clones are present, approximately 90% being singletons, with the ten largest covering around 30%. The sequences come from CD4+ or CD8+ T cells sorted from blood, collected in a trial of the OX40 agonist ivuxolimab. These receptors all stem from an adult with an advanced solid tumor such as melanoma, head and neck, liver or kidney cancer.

The DNA for the CDR3 is TGCGCCAGCAGCCAAACTAGGGGGACTAGCACAGATACGCAGTATTTT. Its protein product is CASSQTRGTSTDTQYF. V and J are TRBV4-3 and TRBJ2-3, with D perhaps being TRBD1 or TRBD2 (6 bases each). Trimming shortened V by 2 bases and J by 0 bases, and 12 bases separated the two germline ends. Germline V gene data show CDR1 as LGHNA and CDR2 as YSLEER. CDR3 length equals 16 residues.

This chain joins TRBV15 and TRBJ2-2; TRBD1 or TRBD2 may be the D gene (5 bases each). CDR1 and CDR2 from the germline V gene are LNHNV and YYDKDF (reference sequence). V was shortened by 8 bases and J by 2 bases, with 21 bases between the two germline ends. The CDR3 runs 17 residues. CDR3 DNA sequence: TGTGCCACCTGGAACCGTGGGGGACCCGCAAACACCGGGGAGCTGTTTTTT. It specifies CATWNRGGPANTGELFF.

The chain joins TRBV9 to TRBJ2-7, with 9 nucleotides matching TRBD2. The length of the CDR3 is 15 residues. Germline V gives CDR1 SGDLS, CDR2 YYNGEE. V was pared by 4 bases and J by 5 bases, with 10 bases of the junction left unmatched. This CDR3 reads CASSRMGSGRNEQYF. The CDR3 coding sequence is TGTGCCAGCAGCAGGATGGGGAGCGGGAGGAACGAGCAGTACTTC.

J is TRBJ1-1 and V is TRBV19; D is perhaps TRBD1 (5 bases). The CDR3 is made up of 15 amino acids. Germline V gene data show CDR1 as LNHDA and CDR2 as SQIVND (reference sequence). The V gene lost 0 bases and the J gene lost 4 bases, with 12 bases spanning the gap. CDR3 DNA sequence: TGTGCCAGTAGTATAGACCCGGGGGAGAGCACTGAAGCTTTCTTT. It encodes CASSIDPGESTEAFF.

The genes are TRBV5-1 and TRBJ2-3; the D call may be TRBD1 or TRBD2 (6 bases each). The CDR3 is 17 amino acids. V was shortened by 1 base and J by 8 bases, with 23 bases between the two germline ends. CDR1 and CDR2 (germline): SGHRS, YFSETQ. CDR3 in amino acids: CASSLYSGGQGKGTQYF. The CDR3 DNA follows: TGCGCCAGCAGCTTGTATTCCGGGGGCCAGGGGAAGGGTACGCAGTATTTT. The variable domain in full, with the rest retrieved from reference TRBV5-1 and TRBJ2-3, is KAGVTQTPRYLIKTRGQQVTLSCSPISGHRSVSWYQQTPGQGLQFLFEYFSETQRNKGNFPGRFSGRQFSNSRSEMNVSTLELGDSALYLCASSLYSGGQGKGTQYFGPGTRLTVL.

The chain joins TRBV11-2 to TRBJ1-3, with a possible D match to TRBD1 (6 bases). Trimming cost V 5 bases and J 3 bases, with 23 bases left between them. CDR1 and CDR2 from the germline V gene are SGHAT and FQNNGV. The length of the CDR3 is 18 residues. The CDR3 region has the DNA TGTGCCAGCAGCCACCCGGGGGCAGGGAGAGAAAGTGGAAACACCATATATTTT. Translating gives CASSHPGAGRESGNTIYF.

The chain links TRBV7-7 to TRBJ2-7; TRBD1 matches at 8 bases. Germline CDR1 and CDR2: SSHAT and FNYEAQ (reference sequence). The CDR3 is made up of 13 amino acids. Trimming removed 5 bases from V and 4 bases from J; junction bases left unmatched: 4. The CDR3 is CASSTGTGYEQYF. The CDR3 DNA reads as TGTGCCAGCAGCACCGGGACAGGTTACGAGCAGTACTTC. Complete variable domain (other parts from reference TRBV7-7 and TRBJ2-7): GAGVSQSPRYKVTKRGQDVTLRCDPISSHATLYWYQQALGQGPEFLTYFNYEAQPDKSGLPSDRFSAERPEGSISTLTIQRTEQRDSAMYRCASSTGTGYEQYFGPGTRLTVT.

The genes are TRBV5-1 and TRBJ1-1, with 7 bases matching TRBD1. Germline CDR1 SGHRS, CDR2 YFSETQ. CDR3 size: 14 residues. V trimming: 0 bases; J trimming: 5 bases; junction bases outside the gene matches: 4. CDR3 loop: CASSLGQGVTEAFF. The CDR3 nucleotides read TGCGCCAGCAGCTTGGGGCAGGGGGTGACTGAAGCTTTCTTT.

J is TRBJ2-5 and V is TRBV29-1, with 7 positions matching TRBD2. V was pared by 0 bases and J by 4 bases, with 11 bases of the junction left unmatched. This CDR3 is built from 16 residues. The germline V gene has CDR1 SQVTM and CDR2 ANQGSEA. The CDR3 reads CSVEDPRLARRETQYF. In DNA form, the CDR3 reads TGCAGCGTTGAAGATCCGAGACTAGCCCGCAGAGAGACCCAGTACTTC. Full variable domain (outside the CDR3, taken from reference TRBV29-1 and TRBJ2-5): SAVISQKPSRDICQRGTSLTIQCQVDSQVTMMFWYRQQPGQSLTLIATANQGSEATYESGFVIDKFPISRPNLTFSTLTVSNMSPEDSSIYLCSVEDPRLARRETQYFGPGTRLLVL.

CDR3 region: CASSLSGDSRTYEQYF. Here the CDR3 DNA reads TGTGCCAGCAGCTTATCGGGGGACAGCCGGACATACGAGCAGTACTTC. This chain connects TRBV11-1 to TRBJ2-7; D is possibly TRBD1 (7 bases). The CDR3 is 16 residues long. Germline lookup yields CDR1 SGHAT and CDR2 FQDESV (reference sequence). Trimming removed 2 bases at V and 4 bases at J, with 18 bases between.

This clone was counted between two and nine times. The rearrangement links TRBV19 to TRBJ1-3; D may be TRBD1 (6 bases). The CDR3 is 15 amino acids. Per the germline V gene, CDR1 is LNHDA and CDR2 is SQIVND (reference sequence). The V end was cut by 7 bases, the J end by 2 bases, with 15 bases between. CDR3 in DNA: TGTGCCAGTAACCCTTTGCAGGGGCCTGGAAACACCATATATTTT. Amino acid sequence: CASNPLQGPGNTIYF.

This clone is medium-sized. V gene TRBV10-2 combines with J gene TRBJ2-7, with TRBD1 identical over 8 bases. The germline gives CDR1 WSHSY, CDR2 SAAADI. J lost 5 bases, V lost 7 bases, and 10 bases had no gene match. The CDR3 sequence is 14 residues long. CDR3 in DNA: TGCGCCAGCAATGAAAAGGGACAGGCCCACGAGCAGTACTTC. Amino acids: CASNEKGQAHEQYF.

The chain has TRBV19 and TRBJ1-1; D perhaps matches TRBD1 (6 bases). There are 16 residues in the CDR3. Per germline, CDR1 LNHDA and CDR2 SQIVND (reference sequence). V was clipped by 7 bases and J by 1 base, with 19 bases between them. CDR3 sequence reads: CASKRQALLENTEAFF. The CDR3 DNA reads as TGTGCCAGTAAGAGACAGGCCCTCCTGGAGAACACTGAAGCTTTCTTT.

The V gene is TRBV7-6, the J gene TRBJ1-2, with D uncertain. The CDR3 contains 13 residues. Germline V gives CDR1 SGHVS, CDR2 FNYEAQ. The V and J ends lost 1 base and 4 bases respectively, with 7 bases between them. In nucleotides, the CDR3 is TGTGCCAGCAGCTTAGGCGAGGGCTATGGCTACACCTTC. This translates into CASSLGEGYGYTF.

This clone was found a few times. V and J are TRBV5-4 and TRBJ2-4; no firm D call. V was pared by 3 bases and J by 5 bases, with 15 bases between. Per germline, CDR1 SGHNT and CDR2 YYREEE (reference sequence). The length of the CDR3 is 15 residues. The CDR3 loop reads CASSSGPGPQNIQYF. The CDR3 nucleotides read TGTGCCAGCAGCTCAGGACCTGGCCCGCAAAACATTCAGTACTTC.